These 20 T cell receptor beta chains came from one sample sequenced in a study of cytomegalovirus exposure and HLA in healthy donors. Vbeta (60) and Jbeta (13) primers were used in the PCR. Profiling relied on immunoSEQ multiplex PCR, and the TCRdb table lists in-frame clones only, not all of them. The sample comprises 110,000 or so clones, roughly 71% of which are singletons, and roughly 3% rests with the top ten. The specimen sequenced was PBMCs. These receptors were obtained from a woman aged 40 to 49 in good health and CMV-seropositive.

The chain uses TRBV2 and TRBJ1-2; TRBD1 is a possible D gene (6 bases). V was shortened by 5 bases and J by 8 bases, with 15 bases between the two germline ends. The CDR3 length is 13 residues. Germline-derived CDR1 and CDR2 are SNHLY and FYNNEI. The CDR3: CASSTTGRSGYTF. Here the CDR3 DNA reads TGTGCCAGCAGTACTACAGGGAGATCAGGCTACACCTTC.

The chain uses TRBV4-1 and TRBJ2-2; possibly TRBD1 for D (6 bases). Germline V gene sequence: CDR1 MGHRA, CDR2 YSYEKL. This CDR3 comprises 17 residues. V lost 1 base and J lost 2, with 14 bases in between. The chain's CDR3 is CASSQVPTGTNTGELFF. CDR3 in DNA: TGCGCCAGCAGCCAAGTCCCGACAGGCACTAACACCGGGGAGCTGTTTTTT.

This clone was recorded a few times. The rearrangement joins TRBV7-9 to TRBJ1-1; possible D gene TRBD1, 5 bases. CDR1 SEHNR and CDR2 FQNEAQ come from the germline V gene (reference sequence). This CDR3 spans 13 amino acids. The ends were cut back, 6 bases at V and 3 bases at J, with 11 bases in the middle. The CDR3 loop reads CASRVGVDTEAFF. The CDR3 DNA follows: TGTGCCAGCAGGGTAGGGGTCGACACTGAAGCTTTCTTT.

For the CDR3, the DNA is TGCGCCAGCAGCCAAGATACGTCCGAGTCTACCTACGAGCAGTACTTC. Residues: CASSQDTSESTYEQYF. The V and J genes are TRBV4-3 and TRBJ2-7; no clear D. With 0 bases removed from V and 2 bases from J, the gap between germline ends came to 14 bases. Germline CDR1 is LGHNA and CDR2 is YSLEER. This CDR3 has 16 residues.

The chain couples TRBV7-9 to TRBJ2-7; the D gene is possibly TRBD1 (7 bases). Trimming shortened V by 4 bases and J by 1 base, and 17 bases separated the two germline ends. This CDR3 has 16 residues. Germline CDR1 is SEHNR and CDR2 is FQNEAQ (reference sequence). The CDR3 nucleotides are TGTGCCAGCAGCTCCAGGGCGGGACAGCAGTCCTACGAGCAGTACTTC. This gives the protein CASSSRAGQQSYEQYF.

J is TRBJ1-2 and V is TRBV7-2; 7 nucleotides line up with TRBD1. The V and J ends lost 1 base and 4 bases, in that order; junction bases with no gene match: 3. The CDR3 is 14 residues long. The germline CDR1 and CDR2 sequences are SGHTA and FQGNSA. The DNA for the CDR3 is TGTGCCAGCAGCTTAGACCCAGGGGGCTATGGCTACACCTTC. Its protein product is CASSLDPGGYGYTF.

The V gene is TRBV5-1, the J gene TRBJ2-7; 8 nucleotides agree with TRBD1. The CDR3 has 15 amino acids. The V gene's germline CDR1 is SGHRS and CDR2 YFSETQ. The ends lost 4 bases at V and 0 bases at J; junction bases unmatched: 6. In nucleotides, the CDR3 is TGCGCCAGCAGCACCGGACAGGGATTCTCCTACGAGCAGTACTTC. It codes for CASSTGQGFSYEQYF.

This chain connects TRBV19 to TRBJ1-4; no firm D call. V shed 3 bases and J shed 7 bases, with 15 bases lying between them. The germline V gene encodes CDR1 LNHDA and CDR2 SQIVND (reference sequence). CDR3 length: 15 residues. CDR3 protein: CASSITAVGSEKLFF. The CDR3 nucleotides read TGTGCCAGTAGTATTACAGCGGTCGGAAGTGAAAAACTGTTTTTT.

The genes are TRBV11-2 and TRBJ2-7, with TRBD1 as a possible D gene (5 bases). The CDR3 has 14 residues. The germline V gene has CDR1 SGHAT and CDR2 FQNNGV. V shed 1 base and J shed 2 bases, with 9 bases lying between them. The CDR3 nucleotides are TGTGCCAGCAGCTTAGCTGCAGGGCCCTACGAGCAGTACTTC. Translated: CASSLAAGPYEQYF.

The rearrangement uses TRBV7-3 and TRBJ2-6; weak D call: TRBD1 (6 bases). The CDR3 is 21 residues long. V lost 2 bases and J 0 bases, leaving 23 bases between the germline ends. The germline V gene encodes CDR1 SGHTA and CDR2 FQGTGA. CDR3 sequence reads: CASSLQAQLWDILSGANVLTF. In DNA, the CDR3 is TGTGCCAGCAGCTTACAGGCCCAGTTATGGGACATTCTCTCTGGGGCCAACGTCCTGACTTTC.

The sample holds a few counts of this clone. V usage is TRBV6-6 and J usage is TRBJ1-1, with 7 bases aligning to TRBD1. V gave up 6 bases and J gave up 4 bases; unmatched junction bases: 5. The CDR3 contains 13 residues. Germline loops: CDR1 MNHNY, CDR2 SVGAGI (reference sequence). This CDR3 reads CASSGQAGTEAFF. The CDR3 coding sequence is TGTGCCAGCAGCGGACAGGCGGGCACTGAAGCTTTCTTT.

The V call is TRBV7-2, the J call TRBJ2-1; 7 nucleotides agree with TRBD2. Germline CDR1 reads SGHTA; CDR2 reads FQGNSA. After removal of 0 bases from V and 6 bases from J, the junction contained 8 bases not matched to a gene. The CDR3 length is 16 residues. The CDR3 spells CASSLAGGPRGNEQFF. For the CDR3, the DNA is TGTGCCAGCAGCTTAGCGGGAGGGCCGAGGGGCAATGAGCAGTTCTTC.

This chain joins TRBV7-2 and TRBJ1-4, with 7 bases that match TRBD1. Germline CDR1 reads SGHTA; CDR2 reads FQGNSA. V lost 6 bases and J lost 5; bases outside the gene matches: 12. The CDR3 totals 16 residues. The CDR3 here is CASRQSPSTGNEKLFF. The CDR3, as DNA: TGTGCCAGCAGGCAATCACCCTCGACAGGGAATGAAAAACTGTTTTTT. The whole variable domain, filled in from reference TRBV7-2 and TRBJ1-4, reads GAGVSQSPSNKVTEKGKDVELRCDPISGHTALYWYRQSLGQGLEFLIYFQGNSAPDKSGLPSDRFSAERTGGSVSTLTIQRTQQEDSAVYLCASRQSPSTGNEKLFFGSGTQLSVL.

V and J are TRBV7-3 and TRBJ1-5; 8 nucleotides line up with TRBD1. Germline CDR1 reads SGHTA; CDR2 reads FQGTGA. The CDR3 extends over 13 amino acids. Trimming removed 5 bases from V and 5 bases from J; junction bases left unmatched: 2. CDR3 residues: CASSVDRDQPQHF. CDR3 coding DNA: TGTGCCAGCAGCGTGGACAGGGATCAGCCCCAGCATTTT.

Note on this clone: Other DNA sequences in the same sample also yield this CDR3. The V call is TRBV4-3, the J call TRBJ1-6, with TRBD1 matching 8 bases. Trimming cost V 1 base and J 11 bases; bases outside gene matches: 7. CDR3 size: 15 residues. Germline CDR1 and CDR2: LGHNA and YSLEER. As DNA, the CDR3 is TGCGCCAGCAGCCAAGTCACAGGGGGAAATCCACCCCTCCACTTT. Its translation is CASSQVTGGNPPLHF.

This chain uses TRBV29-1 with TRBJ2-7, with no clear D. From germline, CDR1 is SQVTM and CDR2 ANQGSEA. CDR3 length: 13 amino acids. V gave up 3 bases and J gave up 0 bases, with 9 bases separating them. CDR3 amino acids: CSVEADLSYEQYF. CDR3 sequence (DNA): TGCAGCGTTGAGGCGGATCTCTCCTACGAGCAGTACTTC.

This chain links TRBV7-8 with TRBJ2-1, with a tentative D call TRBD2 (5 bases). The CDR3 is 15 residues long. Looked up from germline, CDR1 is SGHVS and CDR2 is FQNEAQ. Trimming removed 0 bases at V and 5 bases at J, with 11 bases between. This chain's CDR3 is CASSLAPPEDNEQFF. CDR3 sequence (DNA): TGTGCCAGCAGCTTAGCCCCTCCGGAGGACAATGAGCAGTTCTTC.

V and J are TRBV28 and TRBJ2-7, with 8 bases aligning to TRBD1. Germline V gene lookup returns CDR1 MDHEN and CDR2 SYDVKM. After removal of 5 bases from V and 0 bases from J, the junction contained 3 bases not matched to a gene. This CDR3 spans 14 amino acids. The CDR3 DNA is TGTGCCAGCAGTCCGGACAGGGACTCCTACGAGCAGTACTTC. Amino acids: CASSPDRDSYEQYF. Filled out from reference TRBV28 and TRBJ2-7, the complete variable domain reads DVKVTQSSRYLVKRTGEKVFLECVQDMDHENMFWYRQDPGLGLRLIYFSYDVKMKEKGDIPEGYSVSREKKERFSLILESASTNQTSMYLCASSPDRDSYEQYFGPGTRLTVT.

This sequence joins TRBV12-5 and TRBJ2-7; a possible D gene is TRBD2 (7 bases). Per the germline V gene, CDR1 is LGHNT and CDR2 is FRNRAP. Trimming cost V 0 bases and J 3 bases, with 21 bases left between them. This CDR3 contains 18 residues. The CDR3 sequence: CASGLVLGGRDYFYEQYF. Written as DNA, the CDR3 is TGTGCTAGTGGTTTGGTACTCGGGGGGCGGGATTATTTCTACGAGCAGTACTTC. The complete variable domain, with remaining parts taken from reference TRBV12-5 and TRBJ2-7, reads DARVTQTPRHKVTEMGQEVTMRCQPILGHNTVFWYRQTMMQGLELLAYFRNRAPLDDSGMPKDRFSAEMPDATLATLKIQPSEPRDSAVYFCASGLVLGGRDYFYEQYFGPGTRLTVT.

This chain uses TRBV2 with TRBJ1-1, with TRBD1 matching 8 bases. The CDR3 spans 14 residues. Germline V gives CDR1 SNHLY, CDR2 FYNNEI. The junction had 5 bases not matched to a gene; V was cut back by 5 bases and J by 3 bases. Written as DNA, the CDR3 is TGTGCCAGCAGTTTACAGGGGGGGGACACTGAAGCTTTCTTT. This translates into CASSLQGGDTEAFF.